Listed here are 8 T cell receptor beta chains from one sample, sequenced in a study of memory CD4+ T cells and cytomegalovirus serostatus. Profiling relied on immunoSEQ multiplex PCR, and the TCRdb table lists in-frame clones only, not all of them. The sample carries about 100,000 clones, 75% to 85% recorded once. Single viable CD3+CD4+CD8-CD45RO+ cells were sorted as the memory CD4+ T cells. Source material: memory CD4+ T cells from blood. The receptors originated from an adult in good health and CMV-seropositive.

V usage is TRBV11-2 and J usage is TRBJ2-7; D may be TRBD1 (6 bases). The V and J ends lost 5 bases and 2 bases respectively, with 13 bases between them. CDR3 length: 14 residues. In germline, CDR1 is SGHAT, CDR2 FQNNGV. This chain's CDR3 is CASSRGQQTYEQYF. The CDR3 DNA reads as TGTGCCAGCAGCCGCGGACAGCAGACCTACGAGCAGTACTTC.

V usage is TRBV5-1 and J usage is TRBJ1-4; D remains unclear. Germline CDR1 SGHRS, CDR2 YFSETQ. This CDR3 contains 14 residues. V was cut by 1 base and J by 6 bases, with 10 bases left in between. The CDR3, as DNA: TGCGCCAGCAGCTTGTCGGCGGAAGATGAAAAACTGTTTTTT. This encodes CASSLSAEDEKLFF. Combining the CDR3 with reference TRBV5-1 and TRBJ1-4 gives the whole variable domain KAGVTQTPRYLIKTRGQQVTLSCSPISGHRSVSWYQQTPGQGLQFLFEYFSETQRNKGNFPGRFSGRQFSNSRSEMNVSTLELGDSALYLCASSLSAEDEKLFFGSGTQLSVL.

This clone showed up just once. The chain carries TRBV19 and TRBJ1-1; TRBD1 aligns across 10 bases. Germline-derived CDR1 and CDR2 are LNHDA and SQIVND (reference sequence). The CDR3 is made up of 16 amino acids. The junction had 11 bases not matched to a gene; V was cut back by 8 bases and J by 2 bases. The CDR3 DNA sequence: TGTGCCAGTCCCGACGGACAGGGGGTTTCTAACACTGAAGCTTTCTTT. Its protein product is CASPDGQGVSNTEAFF.

This rearrangement joins TRBV6-1 to TRBJ1-2; 7 bases align to TRBD1. V trimming: 3 bases; J trimming: 2 bases; junction bases outside the gene matches: 6. The germline V gene has CDR1 MNHNS and CDR2 SASEGT. This CDR3 spans 15 amino acids. Here the CDR3 DNA reads TGTGCCAGCAGTGAGCGGGACAGTCTCAACTATGGCTACACCTTC. It translates to CASSERDSLNYGYTF.

The V gene is TRBV18, the J gene TRBJ1-3; perhaps TRBD1 as D (5 bases). V lost 3 bases to trimming and J lost 0 bases, with 12 bases between them. The germline CDR1 and CDR2 sequences are KGHSH and LQKENI. CDR3 length equals 16 residues. The CDR3 nucleotides are TGTGCCAGCTCACCTTTTGACAGTAGCTCTGGAAACACCATATATTTT. Amino acids: CASSPFDSSSGNTIYF.

DNA for the CDR3: TGTGCCAGCAGCGTGTTCGGGACTAGCGGGGTCACCGGGGAGCTGTTTTTT. It is translated as CASSVFGTSGVTGELFF. The rearrangement uses TRBV9 and TRBJ2-2; 13 positions agree with TRBD2. The CDR3 spans 17 residues. Germline V CDR1 and CDR2: SGDLS, YYNGEE. V gave up 2 bases and J gave up 4 bases; unmatched junction bases: 5.

V and J are TRBV5-1 and TRBJ1-4; TRBD1 matches 8 bases. The CDR3 loop spans 14 amino acids. V lost 2 bases to trimming and J lost 8 bases; unmatched junction nucleotides: 5. CDR1 and CDR2 (germline): SGHRS, YFSETQ. CDR3 nucleotide sequence: TGCGCCAGCAGCTTTGGACAGGGTCCAGAAAAACTGTTTTTT. This translates into CASSFGQGPEKLFF.

This chain uses TRBV5-4 with TRBJ2-2; 12 positions match TRBD2. V shed 2 bases and J 3 bases; nucleotides not matched to a gene: 2. This CDR3 region has 16 residues. From germline, CDR1 is SGHNT and CDR2 YYREEE (reference sequence). This CDR3 reads CASSFPSGRDTGELFF. DNA of the CDR3: TGTGCCAGCAGCTTCCCTAGCGGGAGGGACACCGGGGAGCTGTTTTTT.